These 28 T cell receptor beta chains were sequenced from one sample in a study of blood T cell repertoires in COVID-19. Method: immunoSEQ multiplex PCR; TCRdb's copy keeps in-frame clones and lacks some. The table shows 75,000 to 95,000 clones, with more than 65% occurring only once. Material: peripheral blood. The receptors derive from a woman over 75 with active or convalescent COVID-19.

This sequence joins TRBV4-3 and TRBJ1-5; D is perhaps TRBD1 (5 bases). The CDR3 is 14 residues long. CDR1 and CDR2 (germline): LGHNA, YSLEER. With 0 bases removed from V and 7 bases from J, the gap between germline ends came to 10 bases. The CDR3 reads CASSQDQGQQPQHF. DNA for the CDR3: TGCGCCAGCAGCCAAGACCAGGGCCAGCAGCCCCAGCATTTT.

CDR3 bases: TGTGCCAGCAGCTTAGGCCGGACTAGCGGGGGACTTAGATCCTACAATGAGCAGTTCTTC. Translated, it gives CASSLGRTSGGLRSYNEQFF. The rearrangement joins TRBV7-8 to TRBJ2-1, with TRBD2 matching 13 bases. The CDR3 is 20 amino acids. Germline V gene lookup returns CDR1 SGHVS and CDR2 FQNEAQ. V dropped 1 base and J dropped 1; count of bases not matched to a gene: 10.

This rearrangement joins TRBV28 to TRBJ2-7; no reliable D call. The CDR3 consists of 12 residues. Deletions cut 2 bases from V and 3 bases from J, with 5 bases between. Germline V lookup: CDR1 MDHEN, CDR2 SYDVKM. CDR3 nucleotides: TGTGCCAGCAGTTTAACCGGCTACGAGCAGTACTTC. Its protein is CASSLTGYEQYF.

As to this clone: The same CDR3 arises from other DNA sequences in this sample as well. The chain has TRBV20-1 and TRBJ2-7, with 7 nucleotides matching TRBD1. Germline V gene sequence: CDR1 DFQATT, CDR2 SNEGSKA (reference sequence). Losses at the gene ends were 6 bases for V and 3 bases for J; bases not matched to a gene: 2. This CDR3 has 11 residues. The CDR3 here is CSARDSYEQYF. Here the CDR3 DNA reads TGCAGTGCCAGGGACAGCTACGAGCAGTACTTC.

This sequence joins TRBV7-2 and TRBJ1-5; 8 bases are shared with TRBD1. The CDR3 totals 14 residues. Germline V gene sequence: CDR1 SGHTA, CDR2 FQGNSA. J was trimmed by 4 bases and V by 4 bases; bases with no gene match: 3. The CDR3 protein is CASSSNRGNQPQHF. CDR3 DNA sequence: TGTGCCAGCAGCTCAAACAGGGGGAATCAGCCCCAGCATTTT.

This chain connects TRBV7-9 to TRBJ2-1; D not resolved. The V and J ends lost 5 bases and 9 bases respectively, with 11 bases between them. Germline loops: CDR1 SEHNR, CDR2 FQNEAQ (reference sequence). The CDR3 length is 12 residues. CDR3 sequence: CASSLVPIEQFF. CDR3 DNA sequence: TGTGCCAGCAGCCTAGTGCCTATTGAGCAGTTCTTC.

The chain uses TRBV4-3 and TRBJ2-2, with TRBD2 matching 11 bases. The germline gives CDR1 LGHNA, CDR2 YSLEER. The CDR3 has 16 amino acids. J was trimmed by 4 bases and V by 4 bases; bases with no gene match: 5. The chain's CDR3 is CASSRLAGGITGELFF. Written as DNA, the CDR3 is TGCGCCAGCAGCCGATTAGCGGGAGGGATCACCGGGGAGCTGTTTTTT.

This chain links TRBV6-5 with TRBJ1-2, with 9 bases fitting TRBD1. Germline CDR1 MNHEY, CDR2 SVGAGI. CDR3 size: 14 residues. The trim removed 5 bases at V and 2 bases at J, leaving 3 bases unmatched. The CDR3 is CASSRGQGNYGYTF. The CDR3, as DNA: TGTGCCAGCAGTCGGGGACAGGGCAACTATGGCTACACCTTC.

The V call is TRBV4-3, the J call TRBJ1-5; D remains unclear. The CDR3 runs to 15 residues. CDR1 is LGHNA, CDR2 YSLEER, per germline. Trimming stripped 0 bases from V and 6 bases from J, with 12 bases between. CDR3 nucleotide sequence: TGCGCCAGCAGCCAAGATCCTTTTGCGAGTCAGCCCCAGCATTTT. The encoded protein is CASSQDPFASQPQHF.

For the CDR3, the DNA is TGTGCCAGCAGCCGCTCCGGACAGGACTATAATTCACCCCTCCACTTT. Its protein product is CASSRSGQDYNSPLHF. The chain couples TRBV5-4 to TRBJ1-6; 7 bases agree with TRBD1. Germline V gene sequence: CDR1 SGHNT, CDR2 YYREEE (reference sequence). This CDR3 contains 16 residues. Unmatched junction bases numbered 7, after V lost 4 bases and J lost 3 bases.

V gene TRBV15 combines with J gene TRBJ2-7; TRBD1 might be the D (6 bases). There are 13 residues in the CDR3. CDR1 is LNHNV and CDR2 is YYDKDF in the germline V gene (reference sequence). Deletions cut 0 bases from V and 4 bases from J, with 7 bases between. Here the CDR3 reads CATSRDQGYEQYF. In DNA form, the CDR3 reads TGTGCCACCAGCAGAGACCAGGGGTACGAGCAGTACTTC. Using reference TRBV15 and TRBJ2-7 for the parts outside the CDR3, the full variable domain is DAMVIQNPRYQVTQFGKPVTLSCSQTLNHNVMYWYQQKSSQAPKLLFHYYDKDFNNEADTPDNFQSRRPNTSFCFLDIRSPGLGDTAMYLCATSRDQGYEQYFGPGTRLTVT.

The rearrangement uses TRBV5-4 and TRBJ2-3; D possibly corresponds to TRBD1 (7 bases). The CDR3 is 14 amino acids. The germline V and J ends were trimmed by 4 bases and 1 base, with 10 bases remaining between them. In germline, CDR1 is SGHNT, CDR2 YYREEE (reference sequence). CDR3 region: CASSAGQRTDTQYF. CDR3 DNA sequence: TGTGCCAGCAGCGCGGGACAGCGCACAGATACGCAGTATTTT.

This clone occurred once. The chain joins TRBV9 to TRBJ1-6; perhaps TRBD1 as D (6 bases). In germline, CDR1 is SGDLS, CDR2 YYNGEE. V was cut by 0 bases and J by 12 bases, with 13 bases left in between. The CDR3 has 14 residues. The CDR3 reads CASSVGAGEGPLHF. The CDR3 DNA sequence: TGTGCCAGCAGCGTAGGGGCAGGGGAAGGACCCCTCCACTTT.

CDR3 coding DNA: TGTGCCAGCAGTTCCAAGGTTGGGAGCTCACCCCTCCACTTT. Residues: CASSSKVGSSPLHF. The chain employs TRBV27 and TRBJ1-6, with D unclear. Per germline, CDR1 MNHEY and CDR2 SMNVEV (reference sequence). CDR3 length: 14 residues. Trimming stripped 4 bases from V and 10 bases from J, with 14 bases between.

This clone was observed a few times. Other DNA sequences of this sample code for an identical CDR3. The chain recombines TRBV19 with TRBJ2-7, with TRBD1 matching 7 bases. The ends lost 5 bases at V and 2 bases at J; junction bases unmatched: 6. From germline, CDR1 is LNHDA and CDR2 SQIVND (reference sequence). This CDR3 has 14 amino acids. This CDR3 reads CASSPRTGTYEQYF. The CDR3 bases are TGTGCCAGTAGTCCAAGGACAGGAACCTACGAGCAGTACTTC.

The chain links TRBV6-5 to TRBJ2-3; D is possibly TRBD2 (7 bases). Trimming pared 8 bases from V and 1 base from J, leaving 10 bases between. Germline V CDR1 and CDR2: MNHEY, SVGAGI. The CDR3 has 13 residues. The DNA of the CDR3 is TGTGCCAGCGGGAGGGGGGGCACAGATACGCAGTATTTT. This sequence encodes CASGRGGTDTQYF.

J is TRBJ2-7 and V is TRBV2, with unresolved D. The germline V gene encodes CDR1 SNHLY and CDR2 FYNNEI. Trimming removed 3 bases at V and 1 base at J, with 4 bases between. This CDR3 has 12 amino acids. The CDR3 DNA reads as TGTGCCAGCAGTGAGTCTTCCTACGAGCAGTACTTC. Protein product: CASSESSYEQYF.

The chain has TRBV28 and TRBJ1-6; 9 positions agree with TRBD1. This CDR3 is built from 13 residues. Germline V gives CDR1 MDHEN, CDR2 SYDVKM. Trimming removed 10 bases from V and 10 bases from J; junction bases left unmatched: 8. The CDR3 loop is CATAGTGRSPLHF. In DNA, the CDR3 is TGTGCCACCGCCGGGACAGGGAGGTCACCCCTCCACTTT. Full variable domain (remainder filled in from reference TRBV28 and TRBJ1-6): DVKVTQSSRYLVKRTGEKVFLECVQDMDHENMFWYRQDPGLGLRLIYFSYDVKMKEKGDIPEGYSVSREKKERFSLILESASTNQTSMYLCATAGTGRSPLHFGNGTRLTVT.

This clone was found once. The rearrangement uses TRBV5-1 and TRBJ1-4; 10 nucleotides match TRBD1. V was pared by 2 bases and J by 6 bases, with 7 bases of the junction left unmatched. Germline V gene lookup returns CDR1 SGHRS and CDR2 YFSETQ. The length of the CDR3 is 16 residues. This chain's CDR3 is CASSFGTGVWDEKLFF. The CDR3 DNA follows: TGCGCCAGCAGCTTTGGGACAGGGGTTTGGGATGAAAAACTGTTTTTT.

V and J are TRBV30 and TRBJ2-3; 10 nucleotides align to TRBD2. The CDR3 runs 16 residues. V shed 1 base, J shed 6 bases, and the junction held 10 bases outside the gene matches. Germline V gene lookup returns CDR1 GTSNPN and CDR2 SVGIG (reference sequence). In DNA, the CDR3 is TGTGCCTGGAGTGGGGGGTCTAGCGGGAGAGTGGATACGCAGTATTTT. It codes for CAWSGGSSGRVDTQYF.

There are many counts of this clone. The chain is built from TRBV4-1 and TRBJ1-5; D is perhaps TRBD1 (6 bases). CDR3 length: 16 residues. Germline V gene sequence: CDR1 MGHRA, CDR2 YSYEKL. Trimming took off 4 bases at V and 2 bases at J, with 15 bases between the two ends. CDR3 sequence: CASSPLGAGGNQPQHF. For the CDR3, the DNA is TGCGCCAGCAGCCCTCTAGGGGCAGGGGGCAATCAGCCCCAGCATTTT.

The chain links TRBV4-3 to TRBJ1-2; a weak D match, TRBD1 (6 bases). Trimming took off 1 base at V and 2 bases at J, with 14 bases between the two ends. This CDR3 spans 16 amino acids. Germline values: CDR1 LGHNA, CDR2 YSLEER. The DNA for the CDR3 is TGCGCCAGCAGCCAAGCGGGGGGGACACCCAACTATGGCTACACCTTC. Translation gives CASSQAGGTPNYGYTF.

The chain is built from TRBV25-1 and TRBJ2-5; the D is unclear. This CDR3 is 13 amino acids long. Trimming cost V 8 bases and J 1 base, with 11 bases left between them. CDR1 and CDR2 (germline): MGHDK, SYGVNS. The CDR3 reads CASGLEFQETQYF. The DNA of the CDR3 is TGTGCCAGCGGCCTTGAATTCCAAGAGACCCAGTACTTC.

The rearrangement uses TRBV6-5 and TRBJ1-5; TRBD1 aligns across 8 bases. The CDR3 has 13 residues. With 7 bases clipped from V and 11 bases from J, the junction kept 10 bases outside the gene matches. The germline CDR1 and CDR2 sequences are MNHEY and SVGAGI. This CDR3 reads CASKRTGKVSQHF. The CDR3, as DNA: TGTGCCAGCAAACGGACAGGGAAGGTATCCCAGCATTTT.

The chain joins TRBV5-6 to TRBJ2-2; D gene uncertain. The germline V gene encodes CDR1 SGHDT and CDR2 YYEEEE. The V gene lost 5 bases and the J gene lost 6 bases, with 8 bases spanning the gap. The CDR3 length is 12 residues. The CDR3 sequence is CASSFYAGELFF. In DNA, the CDR3 is TGTGCCAGCAGTTTCTATGCCGGGGAGCTGTTTTTT.

This clone was seen a single time. The V call is TRBV9, the J call TRBJ1-2; tentatively, D is TRBD1 (5 bases). The V and J ends lost 3 bases and 8 bases respectively, with 14 bases between them. Germline V CDR1 and CDR2: SGDLS, YYNGEE. The CDR3 totals 13 residues. Here the CDR3 reads CASSEAGPLGYTF. CDR3 DNA sequence: TGTGCCAGCAGCGAGGCAGGGCCCCTAGGCTACACCTTC.

This clone turned up a few times. The V gene is TRBV3-1 (or the pseudogene TRBV3-2), the J gene TRBJ2-7; TRBD1 matches at 7 bases. J was trimmed by 6 bases and V by 0 bases; bases with no gene match: 5. Germline lookup yields CDR1 LGHDT and CDR2 YNNKEL (reference sequence). The CDR3 contains 14 residues. CDR3 in DNA: TGTGCCAGCAGCCAAGAGGGACAGTCGAGCGAGCAGTACTTC. Amino acids: CASSQEGQSSEQYF.

The CDR3 sequence: CASTPGTGAPGYTF. CDR3 sequence (DNA): TGTGCCAGCACCCCCGGGACAGGGGCTCCCGGCTACACCTTC. The rearrangement joins TRBV7-2 to TRBJ1-2; 10 nucleotides match TRBD1. The CDR3 has 14 amino acids. Germline lookup yields CDR1 SGHTA and CDR2 FQGNSA. V was pared by 7 bases and J by 8 bases, with 10 bases of the junction left unmatched.